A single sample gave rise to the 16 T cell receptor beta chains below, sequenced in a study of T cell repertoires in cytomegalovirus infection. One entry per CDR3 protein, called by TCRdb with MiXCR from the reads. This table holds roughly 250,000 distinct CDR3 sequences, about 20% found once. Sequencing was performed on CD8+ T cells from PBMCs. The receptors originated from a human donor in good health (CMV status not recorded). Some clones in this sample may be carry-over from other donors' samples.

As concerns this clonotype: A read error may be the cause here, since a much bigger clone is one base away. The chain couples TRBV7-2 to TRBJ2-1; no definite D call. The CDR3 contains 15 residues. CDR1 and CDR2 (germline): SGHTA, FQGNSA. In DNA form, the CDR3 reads TGTGCCGGCAGCTTAGAGCTCCCCCCCTACAATGAGCAGTTCTTC. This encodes CAGSLELPPYNEQFF.

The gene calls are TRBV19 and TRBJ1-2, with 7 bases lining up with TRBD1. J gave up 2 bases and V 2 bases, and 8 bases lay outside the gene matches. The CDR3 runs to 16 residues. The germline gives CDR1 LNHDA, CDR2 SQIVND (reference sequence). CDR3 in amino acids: CASSITPGQLNYGYTF. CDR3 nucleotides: TGTGCCAGTAGTATAACCCCGGGACAGCTGAACTATGGCTACACCTTC.

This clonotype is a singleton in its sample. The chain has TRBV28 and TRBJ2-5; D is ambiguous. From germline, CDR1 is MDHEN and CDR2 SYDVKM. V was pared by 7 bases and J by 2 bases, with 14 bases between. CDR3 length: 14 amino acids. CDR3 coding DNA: TGTGCCAGCACCGAAACGGGCAGTCAAGAGACCCAGTACTTC. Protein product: CASTETGSQETQYF.

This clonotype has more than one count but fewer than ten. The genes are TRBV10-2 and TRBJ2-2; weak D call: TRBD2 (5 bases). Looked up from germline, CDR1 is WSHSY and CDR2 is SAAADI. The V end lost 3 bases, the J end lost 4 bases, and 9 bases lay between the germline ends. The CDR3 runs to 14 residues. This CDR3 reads CASSDWGATGELFF. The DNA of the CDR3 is TGCGCCAGCAGTGATTGGGGAGCCACCGGGGAGCTGTTTTTT.

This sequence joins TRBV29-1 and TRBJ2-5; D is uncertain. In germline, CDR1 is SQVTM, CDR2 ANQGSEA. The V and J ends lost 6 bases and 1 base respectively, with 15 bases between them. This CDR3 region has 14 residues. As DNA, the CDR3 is TGCAGCGTATCTTCCTGGCAGTCCCAAGAGACCCAGTACTTC. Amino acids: CSVSSWQSQETQYF.

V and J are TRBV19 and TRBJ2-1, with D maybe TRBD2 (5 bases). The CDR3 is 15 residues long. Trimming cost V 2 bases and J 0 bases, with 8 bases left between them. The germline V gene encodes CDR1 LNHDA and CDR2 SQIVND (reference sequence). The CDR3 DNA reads TGTGCCAGTAGTATAAGCGGCCGCTCCTACAATGAGCAGTTCTTC. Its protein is CASSISGRSYNEQFF. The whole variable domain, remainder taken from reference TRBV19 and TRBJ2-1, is DGGITQSPKYLFRKEGQNVTLSCEQNLNHDAMYWYRQDPGQGLRLIYYSQIVNDFQKGDIAEGYSVSREKKESFPLTVTSAQKNPTAFYLCASSISGRSYNEQFFGPGTRLTVL.

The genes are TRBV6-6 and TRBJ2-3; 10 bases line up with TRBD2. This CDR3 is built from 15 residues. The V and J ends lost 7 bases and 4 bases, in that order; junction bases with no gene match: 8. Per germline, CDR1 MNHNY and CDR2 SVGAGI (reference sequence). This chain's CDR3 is CASTLGTSVPDTQYF. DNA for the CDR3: TGTGCCAGCACCCTAGGGACTAGCGTCCCAGATACGCAGTATTTT.

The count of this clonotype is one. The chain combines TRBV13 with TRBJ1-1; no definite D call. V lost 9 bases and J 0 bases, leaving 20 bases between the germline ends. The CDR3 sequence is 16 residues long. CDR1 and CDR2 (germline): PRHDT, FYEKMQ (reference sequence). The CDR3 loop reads CASEMTPPGLNTEAFF. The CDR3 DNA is TGTGCCAGTGAAATGACCCCCCCGGGGTTGAACACTGAAGCTTTCTTT.

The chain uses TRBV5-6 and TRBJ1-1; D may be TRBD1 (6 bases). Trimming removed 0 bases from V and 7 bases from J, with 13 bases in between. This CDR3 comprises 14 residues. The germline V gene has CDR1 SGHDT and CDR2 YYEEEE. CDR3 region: CASSLGGQNIEAFF. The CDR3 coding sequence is TGTGCCAGCAGCTTGGGAGGACAGAATATTGAAGCTTTCTTT.

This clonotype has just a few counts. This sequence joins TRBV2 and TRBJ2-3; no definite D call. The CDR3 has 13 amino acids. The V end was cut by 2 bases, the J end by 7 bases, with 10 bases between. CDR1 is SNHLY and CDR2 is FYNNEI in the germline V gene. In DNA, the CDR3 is TGTGCCAGCAGTGAATTTGCGACCAATACGCAGTATTTT. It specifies CASSEFATNTQYF.

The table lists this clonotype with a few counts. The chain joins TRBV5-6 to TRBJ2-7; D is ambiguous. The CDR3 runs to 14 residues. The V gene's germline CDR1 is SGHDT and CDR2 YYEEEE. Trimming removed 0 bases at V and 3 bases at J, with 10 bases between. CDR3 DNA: TGTGCCAGCAGCTTGGGTTTTGGGCACTACGAGCAGTACTTC. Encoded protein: CASSLGFGHYEQYF.

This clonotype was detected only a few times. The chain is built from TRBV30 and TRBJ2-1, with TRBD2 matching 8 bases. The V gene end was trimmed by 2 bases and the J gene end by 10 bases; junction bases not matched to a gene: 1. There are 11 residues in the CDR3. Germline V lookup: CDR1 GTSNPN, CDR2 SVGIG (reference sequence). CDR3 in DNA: TGTGCCTGGAGTCTAGCGGGCGAGCAGTTCTTC. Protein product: CAWSLAGEQFF.

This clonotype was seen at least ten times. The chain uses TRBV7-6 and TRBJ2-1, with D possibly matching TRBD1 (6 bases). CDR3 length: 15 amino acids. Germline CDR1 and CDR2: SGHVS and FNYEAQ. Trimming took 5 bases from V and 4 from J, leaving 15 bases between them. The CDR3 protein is CASSLPGHYYNEQFF. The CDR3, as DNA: TGTGCCAGCAGCCTACCGGGACACTATTACAATGAGCAGTTCTTC.

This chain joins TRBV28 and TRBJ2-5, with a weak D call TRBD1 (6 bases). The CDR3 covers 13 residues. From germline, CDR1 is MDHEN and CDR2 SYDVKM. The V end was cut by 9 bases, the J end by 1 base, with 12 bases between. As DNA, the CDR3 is TGTGCCAGTCAGAGGGGGTTCCAAGAGACCCAGTACTTC. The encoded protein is CASQRGFQETQYF.

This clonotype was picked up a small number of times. The CDR3 nucleotides read TGCGCCAGCAGCCAAGATCGGGGGGCGAGTGAAGAGCAGTACTTC. This codes for CASSQDRGASEEQYF. The chain uses TRBV4-1 and TRBJ2-7, with D perhaps TRBD2 (7 bases). The CDR3 is 15 amino acids. Deletions cut 0 bases from V and 7 bases from J, with 16 bases between. CDR1 and CDR2 (germline): MGHRA, YSYEKL.

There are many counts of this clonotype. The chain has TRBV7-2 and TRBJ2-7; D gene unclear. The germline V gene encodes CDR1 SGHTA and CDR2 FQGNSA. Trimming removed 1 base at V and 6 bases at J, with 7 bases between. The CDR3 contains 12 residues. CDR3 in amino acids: CASSLEWGEQYF. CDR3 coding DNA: TGTGCCAGCAGCTTAGAATGGGGCGAGCAGTACTTC.